This TCR beta chain stems from a study of cytomegalovirus exposure and HLA in healthy donors. Findings of the study overall: Productive status was seen about 90% or about 30% of the time for most TCR beta V segments in an earlier analysis.

A word on this clone: Its target is not known.

The PCR made use of 60 Vbeta and 13 Jbeta primers. Sequenced by immunoSEQ multiplex PCR; TCRdb stores in-frame clones only, minus some. Among about 150,000 clones listed, 82% were seen once. V lost 2 bases and J lost 6, with 8 bases in between. This CDR3 region has 13 residues. CDR1 is SGHTA and CDR2 is FQGNSA in the germline V gene. The receptor comes from a woman aged 50 to 65 in good health and CMV-seropositive. V usage is TRBV7-2 and J usage is TRBJ2-1; D unclear. Material for sequencing was PBMCs. CDR3 protein: CASSLLGRNEQFF. CDR3 nucleotide sequence: TGTGCCAGCAGCTTATTGGGCCGCAATGAGCAGTTCTTC.